The text below deals with one T cell receptor (beta chain). Trimming left V 4 bases short and J 1 base short, with 13 bases between. The CDR3 loop spans 14 amino acids. Germline V lookup: CDR1 SQVTM, CDR2 ANQGSEA. The authors ran a second PCR of 7 to 11 cycles using a sample-barcoded 5' primer and a J-beta primer mix. Each CDR3 protein gets one entry after TCRdb re-called the 5' RACE reads with MiXCR. The table records hundreds of thousands of distinct CDR3 sequences, around a fifth of them present only once. This sample stems from a study of blood T cells in healthy people across ages. V is TRBV29-1 and J is TRBJ1-1; D not resolved. The sample comprised blood. This TCR was recovered from a man aged 65-85 years in good health. This CDR3 reads CSVVREVSNTEAFF. CDR3 sequence (DNA): TGCAGCGTTGTAAGGGAAGTGTCGAACACTGAAGCTTTCTTT.